What follows describes a single T cell receptor (beta chain). No antigen is known for it. These data come from a study of human T cells and chemical hapten exposure. In the study overall: DPC at 2% was the sensitizing agent, placed on about 2 cm by about 2 cm of upper inner arm skin.

The time point is: patch test 1, 2 weeks after DPC sensitization. Treatment indicated: therapeutic diphenylcyclopropenone sensitization with weekly scalp DPC. Suited to DPC and affected by alopecia, the donors ranged from 18 to 70 years old. Whole-study findings and limits: There were significantly more large CDR3 similarity clusters among expanded TCRs than among controls. Donors were affected by alopecia, so their immune reaction might vary from that of healthy individuals.

In germline, CDR1 is SEHNR, CDR2 FQNEAQ (reference sequence). V was pared by 4 bases and J by 4 bases, with 10 bases between. CDR3 length equals 13 residues. Using its own MiXCR run on the RACE reads, TCRdb lists one record per CDR3 protein. Here the sample spans about 380,000 distinct CDR3 sequences, 4.8% being singletons. The V gene is TRBV7-9, the J gene TRBJ1-1, with D tentatively TRBD1 (6 bases). The sequencing here drew on whole blood, taken in connection with sensitization to the hapten diphenylcyclopropenone (DPC). The receptor comes from a woman between 50 and 59 years old with alopecia areata. Some clones in this sample may be carry-over from other donors' samples. CDR3: CASSSRQVTEAFF. CDR3 DNA sequence: TGTGCCAGCAGCTCCCGACAGGTCACTGAAGCTTTCTTT.